This is a list of T cell receptor beta chains from one sample in a study of CD8 T cells in Susac syndrome. Using its own MiXCR run on the immunoSEQ multiplex PCR reads, TCRdb lists one record per CDR3 protein. The table lists around 270,000 distinct CDR3 sequences, about 88% of them singletons. Sequenced: CD8+ T cells from PBMCs. Receptors were obtained from a human donor with multiple sclerosis. CDR3s include the opening cysteine and the closing phenylalanine or tryptophan. D genes are given only for firm matches. The size of a clone is reported for some rows only, either as once, few or many, or as a class for expanded clones.

clone_size	cdr3_length	d_call	j_call	v_call	cdr3_nt	cdr3_aa
few	14	TRBD2	TRBJ2-1	TRBV5-4	TGTGCCAGCAGCTGGACTAGCGGGGGGGGTGAGCAGTTCTTC	CASSWTSGGGEQFF
-	12	TRBD1	TRBJ1-2	TRBV20-1	TGCAGTGCCGGAGACAGGGACTATGGCTACACCTTC	CSAGDRDYGYTF
-	15	TRBD2	TRBJ2-3	TRBV20-1	TGCAGTGCCGACGGGAGCGGGAGTGTTACAGATACGCAGTATTTT	CSADGSGSVTDTQYF
-	14	-	TRBJ1-1	TRBV9	TGTGCCAGCAGCGTCCTGACAGAGAACACTGAAGCTTTCTTT	CASSVLTENTEAFF
-	15	-	TRBJ1-4	TRBV28	TGTGCCAGCAGTTTACCCGGGACCATTGATGAAAAACTGTTTTTT	CASSLPGTIDEKLFF
-	15	-	TRBJ1-1	TRBV28	TGTGCCAGCAGTTTATGGTATAGTGGCGGCACTGAAGCTTTCTTT	CASSLWYSGGTEAFF
-	18	TRBD1	TRBJ2-7	TRBV28	TGTGCCAGCAGTCCCCGTGTCCAGGGGGTAGGAGTCTACTACGAGCAGTACTTC	CASSPRVQGVGVYYEQYF
-	13	-	TRBJ2-1	TRBV3-1	TGTGCCAGCAGCCAAGCACTAGTTAATGAGCAGTTCTTC	CASSQALVNEQFF
-	11	-	TRBJ1-4	TRBV7-9	TGTGCCAGCACCTCCGGGGAAAAACTGTTTTTT	CASTSGEKLFF
-	14	TRBD1	TRBJ2-7	TRBV7-9	TGTGCCAGCAGCGGGCCCACAGGGGGCGACGAGCAGTACTTC	CASSGPTGGDEQYF
-	15	-	TRBJ2-1	TRBV9	TGTGCCAGCAGCGTCCAGGGGTTCTCCTACAATGAGCAGTTCTTC	CASSVQGFSYNEQFF
-	11	-	TRBJ2-5	TRBV29-1	TGCAGCGTTGAGGATCAAGAGACCCAGTACTTC	CSVEDQETQYF
-	14	-	TRBJ2-1	TRBV6-5	TGTGCCAGCAGTTACTCGAGTTCGGGCAATGAGCAGTTCTTC	CASSYSSSGNEQFF
-	16	-	TRBJ2-3	TRBV2	TGTGCCAGCAGTGACGGGACACTGGGGGGCACAGATACGCAGTATTTT	CASSDGTLGGTDTQYF
-	16	-	TRBJ2-6	TRBV3-1	TGTGCCAGCAGCCAAGGGGGCGGCTCTGGGGCCAACGTCCTGACTTTC	CASSQGGGSGANVLTF
once	12	TRBD1	TRBJ2-1	TRBV6-2/TRBV6-3	TGTGCCAGCAGTGAGCAGGGGGTTGAGCAGTTCTTC	CASSEQGVEQFF
-	15	-	TRBJ2-7	TRBV15	TGTGCCACCAGCCCGGGGGCCCTTGTGAACTACGAGCAGTACTTC	CATSPGALVNYEQYF
-	16	TRBD2	TRBJ2-1	TRBV7-8	TGTGCCAGCAGCTTAGGAAGCGGGAGGGGATACAATGAGCAGTTCTTC	CASSLGSGRGYNEQFF
-	14	TRBD1	TRBJ2-7	TRBV20-1	TGCAGTGCTAGAGGCCGGGACAGCTCCTACGAGCAGTACTTC	CSARGRDSSYEQYF
-	13	-	TRBJ2-5	TRBV11-2	TGTGCCAGCAGCCCTACGGGGGCAGAGACCCAGTACTTC	CASSPTGAETQYF
-	17	-	TRBJ2-2	TRBV23-1	TGCGCCAGCAGTACGACGGCGCAGCTAGGGAACACCGGGGAGCTGTTTTTT	CASSTTAQLGNTGELFF
-	16	TRBD1	TRBJ2-1	TRBV27	TGTGCCAGCAGCTCCCTCGGGACAGGATCATACAATGAGCAGTTCTTC	CASSSLGTGSYNEQFF
-	15	TRBD1	TRBJ2-7	TRBV28	TGTGCCAGCAGATCCCCCGGGACAGACACCTACGAGCAGTACTTC	CASRSPGTDTYEQYF
-	16	-	TRBJ1-4	TRBV20-1	TGCAGTGCTAGAGATCGGCGGTCTGCAACTAATGAAAAACTGTTTTTT	CSARDRRSATNEKLFF
-	13	TRBD1	TRBJ1-4	TRBV29-1	TGCAGCGTTGATGGGACAGGCTCCCAAGGGGTGTTTTTT	CSVDGTGSQGVFF
-	15	-	TRBJ2-4	TRBV15	TGTGCCACCAGCAGAGTCCCAGGGGTCAAAAACATTCAGTACTTC	CATSRVPGVKNIQYF
-	16	-	TRBJ2-3	TRBV12-3/TRBV12-4	TGTGCCAGCAGTCCGACGTGGACTACCTACACAGATACGCAGTATTTT	CASSPTWTTYTDTQYF
-	13	-	TRBJ1-1	TRBV4-1	TGCGCCAGCAGCCAAGCCTCTTACACTGAAGCTTTCTTT	CASSQASYTEAFF
-	13	-	TRBJ1-1	TRBV20-1	TGCAGTGCTGCCCAAGGGGGTGGAACTGAAGCTTTCTTT	CSAAQGGGTEAFF
-	13	-	TRBJ1-3	TRBV9	TGTGCCAGCAAATCGGGAACTGGAAACACCATATATTTT	CASKSGTGNTIYF
few	16	-	TRBJ2-3	TRBV11-2	TGTGCCAGCAGCCCCAGCGGGCCACTAAGCACAGATACGCAGTATTTT	CASSPSGPLSTDTQYF
-	15	TRBD2	TRBJ2-7	TRBV9	TGTGCCAGCAGCGTTAGCGGGGACGTAACCTACGAGCAGTACTTC	CASSVSGDVTYEQYF
-	16	-	TRBJ2-1	TRBV14	TGTGCCAGCAGCCAATACAGGGCGAGCTCCTACAATGAGCAGTTCTTC	CASSQYRASSYNEQFF
once	15	TRBD1	TRBJ2-5	TRBV25-1	TGTGCCAGCAGTGAACGGACAGGGCGGGGAGAGACCCAGTACTTC	CASSERTGRGETQYF
-	14	TRBD1	TRBJ2-1	TRBV4-3	TGCGCCAGCAGCATCTACAGGGGTGACAATGAGCAGTTCTTC	CASSIYRGDNEQFF
-	13	-	TRBJ2-1	TRBV30	TGTGCCTGGAGTGCCCCACCGGGAGCCGAGCAGTTCTTC	CAWSAPPGAEQFF
once	14	-	TRBJ2-1	TRBV28	TGTGCCAGCAGTTTAAACTTTGGGTACAATGAGCAGTTCTTC	CASSLNFGYNEQFF
-	16	TRBD1	TRBJ2-6	TRBV9	TGTGCCAGCAGTCCAGGGGGCAGAACTGGGGCCAACGTCCTGACTTTC	CASSPGGRTGANVLTF
-	15	-	TRBJ2-7	TRBV20-1	TGCAGTGCTAGAGGGTCGAAGGTCCCTTCCTACGAGCAGTACTTC	CSARGSKVPSYEQYF
-	19	-	TRBJ2-6	TRBV20-1	TGCAGTGCTAGAGTCCCTCCACAGATGACAGTACTCATAGGCAACGTCCTGACTTTC	CSARVPPQMTVLIGNVLTF
-	13	-	TRBJ2-7	TRBV28	TGTGCCAGCAGCCGTCCACAGGGCTACGAGCAGTACTTC	CASSRPQGYEQYF
-	13	-	TRBJ2-1	TRBV7-3	TGTGCCAGCAGCGCGGAACTGAACAATGAGCAGTTCTTC	CASSAELNNEQFF
-	16	-	TRBJ2-7	TRBV27	TGTGCCAGCAGTTTCTCTGCGGGACCTGCCTTATACGAGCAGTACTTC	CASSFSAGPALYEQYF
-	12	-	TRBJ1-1	TRBV30	TGTGCCTGGTTAGGTCCCCCAACAGGAGCTTTCTTT	CAWLGPPTGAFF
-	13	-	TRBJ2-2	TRBV27	TGTGCCAGCAGTTTTGGGGACCCGGGGGAGCTGTTTTTT	CASSFGDPGELFF
-	15	-	TRBJ2-2	TRBV6-4	TGTGCCAGCAGACGGGGGGCAGGGTCCGGCGGGGAGCTGTTTTTT	CASRRGAGSGGELFF
-	18	TRBD2	TRBJ2-3	TRBV7-3	TGTGCCAGCAGCTTAACCGTAGCGGGGGGGCTTGGCACAGATACGCAGTATTTT	CASSLTVAGGLGTDTQYF
-	14	TRBD2	TRBJ2-2	TRBV30	TGTGCCTGCGGGACTAGCGGGACCACCGGGGAGCTGTTTTTT	CACGTSGTTGELFF
-	14	TRBD1	TRBJ2-1	TRBV6-2/TRBV6-3	TGTGCCAGCAGTAAGGACAGGGTATTCTATGAGCAGTTCTTC	CASSKDRVFYEQFF
-	15	-	TRBJ1-5	TRBV2	TGTGCCAGCAGTGCGTGGGGGGAATACAATCAGCCCCAGCATTTT	CASSAWGEYNQPQHF